The entry below gives a single TCR beta chain sequence along with its context. This CDR3 is built from 13 residues. V lost 6 bases to trimming and J lost 8 bases, with 16 bases between them. The V gene's germline CDR1 is MNHEY and CDR2 SVGAGI. This specimen comes from a study of blood T cell repertoires in COVID-19. About the study: Researchers got acute and convalescent COVID-19 samples from the United States, Italy and Spain. T cells, B-cell-depleted T cells, or PBMCs supplied cDNA or gDNA.

In the original processing: Amplification from reference gene primers served as the basis for estimated nucleated cell counts. Profiled with immunoSEQ multiplex PCR; TCRdb holds only in-frame clones, not every one. V and J calls and clone size are given by that table; D and trimming were obtained from the DNA. The repertoire holds more than 70,000 clones, with about 87% as singletons. This rearrangement joins TRBV6-5 to TRBJ1-1; the D gene is possibly TRBD1 (6 bases). The receptor comes from a man aged 50 or older with active COVID-19. Source material: peripheral blood. The CDR3 DNA sequence: TGTGCCAGCAGGCCTGGGGGGGGCCAAGAAGCTTTCTTT. This encodes CASRPGGGQEAFF.